The next 29 T cell receptor beta chains were all read from a single sample in a study of blood T cell repertoires in COVID-19. Method: immunoSEQ multiplex PCR; TCRdb's copy keeps in-frame clones and lacks some. Here the sample spans 400,000 or so clones, 70% to 90% being singletons. Sequencing input: peripheral blood. The origin of the receptors is a man aged 18 to 30 with COVID-19, enrolled during active disease.

The rearrangement joins TRBV11-2 to TRBJ2-7, with D possibly being TRBD2 (5 bases). The germline V gene has CDR1 SGHAT and CDR2 FQNNGV. Trimming removed 0 bases from V and 5 bases from J, with 11 bases in between. The CDR3 covers 14 residues. The CDR3 sequence: CASSLDHSGDEQYF. The CDR3 DNA reads as TGTGCCAGCAGCTTAGATCATTCCGGGGACGAGCAGTACTTC.

The rearrangement links TRBV5-1 to TRBJ1-2; TRBD1 agrees at 7 bases. This CDR3 spans 15 amino acids. Germline V gene data show CDR1 as SGHRS and CDR2 as YFSETQ. V shed 4 bases and J 4 bases; nucleotides not matched to a gene: 10. CDR3 residues: CASSMGQIPGYGYTF. The CDR3 DNA is TGCGCCAGCAGCATGGGACAGATACCAGGCTATGGCTACACCTTC.

This clone was seen only once. The chain carries TRBV6-5 and TRBJ1-2; D remains ambiguous. Germline CDR1 MNHEY, CDR2 SVGAGI. The CDR3 spans 13 residues. Trimming removed 6 bases at V and 1 base at J, with 9 bases between. The DNA for the CDR3 is TGTGCCAGCAGGACGACGGGTAACTATGGCTACACCTTC. Translated, it gives CASRTTGNYGYTF.

The rearrangement uses TRBV5-6 and TRBJ2-3; TRBD2 matches at 8 bases. V gave up 0 bases and J gave up 3 bases; unmatched junction bases: 3. The CDR3 is 15 amino acids. Germline assignment: CDR1 SGHDT and CDR2 YYEEEE. In DNA form, the CDR3 reads TGTGCCAGCAGCTTGGTGACTAGCGCTACAGATACGCAGTATTTT. Translating gives CASSLVTSATDTQYF.

The chain employs TRBV27 and TRBJ1-5, with D tentatively TRBD1 (6 bases). The CDR3 loop spans 14 amino acids. Germline V lookup: CDR1 MNHEY, CDR2 SMNVEV (reference sequence). Trimming shortened V by 0 bases and J by 11 bases, and 14 bases separated the two germline ends. CDR3 in amino acids: CASSLSPGHRAQHF. Written as DNA, the CDR3 is TGTGCCAGCAGTTTATCACCGGGACATAGAGCCCAGCATTTT.

The chain combines TRBV7-8 with TRBJ2-7; 7 bases line up with TRBD2. The CDR3 is 16 residues long. The germline CDR1 and CDR2 sequences are SGHVS and FQNEAQ. V gave up 0 bases and J gave up 3 bases; unmatched junction bases: 8. This chain's CDR3 is CASSLARWGGVYEQYF. In DNA, the CDR3 is TGTGCCAGCAGCTTAGCCCGATGGGGGGGGGTCTACGAGCAGTACTTC.

J is TRBJ2-2 and V is TRBV7-9; D possibly corresponds to TRBD2 (5 bases). V lost 5 bases to trimming and J lost 5 bases, with 12 bases between them. The CDR3 length is 14 residues. Germline V gene lookup returns CDR1 SEHNR and CDR2 FQNEAQ (reference sequence). The DNA of the CDR3 is TGTGCCAGCAGCATCTTATCGGGGACCGGGGAGCTGTTTTTT. Protein product: CASSILSGTGELFF.

The chain employs TRBV2 and TRBJ1-1, with D possibly matching TRBD1 (5 bases). This CDR3 is 14 amino acids long. Germline V gives CDR1 SNHLY, CDR2 FYNNEI. V was pared by 4 bases and J by 4 bases, with 13 bases between. For the CDR3, the DNA is TGTGCCAGCAGTGGTCCGGGGGTAGGCACTGAAGCTTTCTTT. Its protein product is CASSGPGVGTEAFF.

V and J are TRBV25-1 and TRBJ1-1; no clear D gene. The germline V gene has CDR1 MGHDK and CDR2 SYGVNS. V shed 6 bases and J shed 6 bases, with 8 bases lying between them. The CDR3 is 11 amino acids. CDR3 in DNA: TGTGCCAGCAGGGGAGGCCCTGAAGCTTTCTTT. Protein: CASRGGPEAFF. The full variable domain, completed using reference TRBV25-1 and TRBJ1-1, is EADIYQTPRYLVIGTGKKITLECSQTMGHDKMYWYQQDPGMELHLIHYSYGVNSTEKGDLSSESTVSRIRTEHFPLTLESARPSHTSQYLCASRGGPEAFFGQGTRLTVV.

V gene TRBV7-9 combines with J gene TRBJ2-1, with 14 bases matching TRBD2. The germline CDR1 and CDR2 sequences are SEHNR and FQNEAQ (reference sequence). This CDR3 comprises 17 residues. V dropped 7 bases and J dropped 0; count of bases not matched to a gene: 5. The CDR3 sequence is CASNGLAGGLSYNEQFF. DNA for the CDR3: TGTGCCAGCAACGGACTAGCGGGAGGCCTCTCCTACAATGAGCAGTTCTTC.

This clone showed up just a few times. V and J are TRBV24-1 and TRBJ2-3; 7 positions match TRBD2. The trim removed 9 bases at V and 2 bases at J, leaving 7 bases unmatched. Germline CDR1 reads KGHDR; CDR2 reads SFDVKD. The CDR3 runs 14 residues. The CDR3 DNA reads as TGTGCCACCGCCACGGGAGGTTTCACAGATACGCAGTATTTT. It encodes CATATGGFTDTQYF.

The gene calls are TRBV5-4 and TRBJ1-2; D possibly corresponds to TRBD1 (6 bases). The CDR3 length is 13 residues. Trimming shortened V by 4 bases and J by 6 bases, and 13 bases separated the two germline ends. CDR1 and CDR2 (germline): SGHNT, YYREEE (reference sequence). In nucleotides, the CDR3 is TGTGCCAGCAGCCCACAGGGAAGGCATGGCTACACCTTC. Its translation: CASSPQGRHGYTF.

The chain combines TRBV7-9 with TRBJ2-7; 9 bases are a match to TRBD1. CDR1 SEHNR and CDR2 FQNEAQ come from the germline V gene (reference sequence). The V gene end was trimmed by 5 bases and the J gene end by 3 bases; junction bases not matched to a gene: 5. The CDR3 has 14 residues. CDR3 coding DNA: TGTGCCAGCAGCGCGACAGGGGGGGACTACGAGCAGTACTTC. Translating gives CASSATGGDYEQYF.

The J gene is TRBJ2-3, the V gene TRBV4-1, with TRBD2 identical over 8 bases. V shed 8 bases and J 4 bases; nucleotides not matched to a gene: 14. Germline CDR1 is MGHRA and CDR2 is YSYEKL. The CDR3 is 16 residues long. CDR3 sequence: CASSPSDSGMADTQYF. CDR3 DNA: TGCGCCAGCTCGCCTAGTGATAGCGGGATGGCAGATACGCAGTATTTT.

This chain links TRBV11-2 with TRBJ1-2, with 9 nucleotides matching TRBD1. V lost 5 bases and J lost 3; bases outside the gene matches: 4. Germline V gene data show CDR1 as SGHAT and CDR2 as FQNNGV. The CDR3 totals 14 residues. This CDR3 is CASSTRDRDYGYTF. For the CDR3, the DNA is TGTGCCAGCAGCACGCGGGACAGGGACTATGGCTACACCTTC.

CDR3 nucleotide sequence: TGCGCCAGCAGCTTGGGACCAGGGCCTCGATTTGGCACCATATATTTT. Protein sequence: CASSLGPGPRFGTIYF. The chain is built from TRBV5-1 and TRBJ1-3; a possible D gene is TRBD1 (5 bases). Germline lookup yields CDR1 SGHRS and CDR2 YFSETQ. The CDR3 runs to 16 residues. Trimming left V 0 bases short and J 9 bases short, with 19 bases between.

CDR3 nucleotide sequence: TGTGCCAGCAGCTTTAGCGCCGGGGAGCTGTTTTTT. Encoded protein: CASSFSAGELFF. The chain employs TRBV6-5 and TRBJ2-2, with D maybe TRBD2 (5 bases). The germline V gene encodes CDR1 MNHEY and CDR2 SVGAGI. The ends were cut back, 6 bases at V and 6 bases at J, with 8 bases in the middle. The CDR3 is 12 residues long.

The chain joins TRBV7-9 to TRBJ1-5; no reliable D call. CDR3 length equals 15 residues. V dropped 3 bases and J dropped 4 bases, with 13 bases sitting between them. From germline, CDR1 is SEHNR and CDR2 FQNEAQ (reference sequence). This CDR3 is CASSLGTGENQPQHF. The CDR3 coding sequence is TGTGCCAGCAGCTTGGGTACTGGGGAGAATCAGCCCCAGCATTTT.

The chain employs TRBV5-1 and TRBJ2-7; a possible D gene is TRBD1 (6 bases). The CDR3 is made up of 15 amino acids. V shed 3 bases and J shed 7 bases, with 20 bases lying between them. CDR1 is SGHRS and CDR2 is YFSETQ in the germline V gene. The CDR3 sequence is CASSWRTESRKEQYF. CDR3 in DNA: TGCGCCAGCAGCTGGAGGACAGAGTCAAGGAAGGAGCAGTACTTC. Full variable domain (outside the CDR3, taken from reference TRBV5-1 and TRBJ2-7): KAGVTQTPRYLIKTRGQQVTLSCSPISGHRSVSWYQQTPGQGLQFLFEYFSETQRNKGNFPGRFSGRQFSNSRSEMNVSTLELGDSALYLCASSWRTESRKEQYFGPGTRLTVT.

This chain uses TRBV7-8 with TRBJ2-7; D is unclear. The V end lost 3 bases, the J end lost 0 bases, and 6 bases lay between the germline ends. In germline, CDR1 is SGHVS, CDR2 FQNEAQ. CDR3 length equals 13 residues. CDR3 nucleotides: TGTGCCAGCAGCTTGAGTAGCTCCTACGAGCAGTACTTC. Translation gives CASSLSSSYEQYF. The entire variable domain, with the rest obtained from reference TRBV7-8 and TRBJ2-7, is as follows: GAGVSQSPRYKVAKRGQDVALRCDPISGHVSLFWYQQALGQGPEFLTYFQNEAQLDKSGLPSDRFFAERPEGSVSTLKIQRTQQEDSAVYLCASSLSSSYEQYFGPGTRLTVT.

V and J are TRBV27 and TRBJ2-1, with D possibly being TRBD1 (5 bases). The ends were cut back, 6 bases at V and 0 bases at J, with 12 bases in the middle. The germline gives CDR1 MNHEY, CDR2 SMNVEV (reference sequence). The CDR3 is made up of 15 amino acids. The CDR3 coding sequence is TGTGCCAGCAGCCGACCAGGGCACTCCTACAATGAGCAGTTCTTC. Translated, it gives CASSRPGHSYNEQFF.

This chain uses TRBV5-1 with TRBJ1-2; TRBD1 agrees at 7 bases. Unmatched junction bases numbered 8, after V lost 4 bases and J lost 2 bases. The CDR3 totals 15 residues. The V gene's germline CDR1 is SGHRS and CDR2 YFSETQ. In DNA form, the CDR3 reads TGCGCCAGCAGCGACCGGGACAGAATAAACTATGGCTACACCTTC. It translates to CASSDRDRINYGYTF.

The J gene is TRBJ2-5, the V gene TRBV7-3; TRBD1 aligns across 9 bases. Germline CDR1 is SGHTA and CDR2 is FQGTGA. The CDR3 is made up of 15 amino acids. J gave up 2 bases and V 3 bases, and 4 bases lay outside the gene matches. As DNA, the CDR3 is TGTGCCAGCAGCTTCTCCGGGACAGGGCAAGAGACCCAGTACTTC. This translates into CASSFSGTGQETQYF.

This clone showed up just a few times. This rearrangement joins TRBV5-1 to TRBJ2-2; tentative D call: TRBD1 (6 bases). Germline V gene data show CDR1 as SGHRS and CDR2 as YFSETQ. Trimming took 7 bases from V and 7 from J, leaving 17 bases between them. This CDR3 region has 14 residues. The CDR3, as DNA: TGCGCCAGCGGTCTTCCAGGGGTGGACGGGGAGCTGTTTTTT. It specifies CASGLPGVDGELFF.

This clone was counted ten times or more. The chain recombines TRBV27 with TRBJ1-2; 9 bases line up with TRBD1. Looked up from germline, CDR1 is MNHEY and CDR2 is SMNVEV (reference sequence). J gave up 6 bases and V 6 bases, and 8 bases lay outside the gene matches. This CDR3 is 14 amino acids long. The CDR3 nucleotides are TGTGCCAGCAGCCCCTCGGGGACAGGGAATGGCTACACCTTC. Translating it yields CASSPSGTGNGYTF.

CDR3 residues: CASSPRPSAEQFF. DNA of the CDR3: TGTGCCAGTAGTCCGAGACCTAGCGCTGAGCAGTTCTTC. V gene TRBV19 combines with J gene TRBJ2-1; D might be TRBD2 (6 bases). This CDR3 contains 13 residues. Germline assignment: CDR1 LNHDA and CDR2 SQIVND (reference sequence). V was trimmed by 5 bases and J by 9 bases, leaving 14 bases between them.

V and J are TRBV13 and TRBJ1-2, with TRBD1 matching 8 bases. The CDR3 covers 15 residues. The V gene end was trimmed by 5 bases and the J gene end by 6 bases; junction bases not matched to a gene: 11. Germline CDR1 is PRHDT and CDR2 is FYEKMQ (reference sequence). The CDR3 DNA reads TGTGCCAGCAGCCGCAGGGTAGGACAGGGAAATGGCTACACCTTC. Translated: CASSRRVGQGNGYTF.

The J gene is TRBJ2-7, the V gene TRBV30; 8 nucleotides line up with TRBD2. This CDR3 region has 15 residues. CDR1 is GTSNPN, CDR2 SVGIG, per germline (reference sequence). The V gene end was trimmed by 4 bases and the J gene end by 6 bases; junction bases not matched to a gene: 14. CDR3 coding DNA: TGTGCCTGGACCAGATCAGGACTAGCTGGGGCCGAGCAGTACTTC. Translation: CAWTRSGLAGAEQYF. The full variable domain, rest sourced from reference TRBV30 and TRBJ2-7, is SQTIHQWPATLVQPVGSPLSLECTVEGTSNPNLYWYRQAAGRGLQLLFYSVGIGQISSEVPQNLSASRPQDRQFILSSKKLLLSDSGFYLCAWTRSGLAGAEQYFGPGTRLTVT.

The chain has TRBV7-9 and TRBJ2-7, with D tentatively TRBD1 (5 bases). Per the germline V gene, CDR1 is SEHNR and CDR2 is FQNEAQ (reference sequence). The V gene lost 5 bases and the J gene lost 5 bases, with 13 bases spanning the gap. This CDR3 contains 13 residues. The CDR3 sequence: CASSPYRNHEQYF. CDR3 DNA sequence: TGTGCCAGCAGCCCCTACAGGAACCACGAGCAGTACTTC.